What follows describes a single T cell receptor (beta chain). In TCRdb, the 5' RACE reads were re-called with MiXCR into one record per CDR3 protein. This table has some 110,000 distinct CDR3 sequences, 9% to 15% appearing once. This entry is derived from a study of spatial heterogeneity in lung cancer. Study details: Taken at a median of roughly 23 months after resection, follow-up PBMC samples underwent sequencing when available. TCR and UMI combinations that were unique each appeared, on average, more than ten times in raw reads.

The time point here: blood at routine non-recurrence follow-up after resection. Sequencing was performed on whole RNA extracted from tumor and nontumor lung tissue, or from frozen PBMC, and the material was left unsorted. The germline gives CDR1 ENHRY, CDR2 SYGVKD. The CDR3 consists of 12 residues. Trimming stripped 8 bases from V and 2 bases from J, with 8 bases between. The TCR comes from a male donor with early-stage non-small cell lung cancer. The material was PBMCs, obtained at follow-up. The chain joins TRBV10-3 to TRBJ2-3, with a tentative D call TRBD2 (5 bases). The CDR3 nucleotides read TGTGCCATCTCGGACTCCACAGATACGCAGTATTTT. Its translation is CAISDSTDTQYF.